This is a list of T cell receptor beta chains from one sample in a study of PD-1 blockade in classical Hodgkin lymphoma. Profiling relied on immunoSEQ multiplex PCR, and the TCRdb table lists in-frame clones only, not all of them. Found here are about 46,000 clones, roughly 73% of them singletons; the top ten hold 11%. The starting material was peripheral blood mononuclear cells (PBMCs), obtained at baseline. These receptors were obtained from a human donor with classical Hodgkin lymphoma. The CDR3 runs from the conserved cysteine through the conserved F or W. The D gene is left open where the match is weak. Size is stated for part of the rows, as once, few or many counts, or as a class when the clone is expanded.

length: 13; J: TRBJ2-7; V: TRBV29-1; D: TRBD1; size: medium-sized; CDR3: CSVETGGSYEQYF; DNA: TGCAGCGTTGAGACAGGGGGGTCCTACGAGCAGTACTTC
length: 15; J: TRBJ2-3; V: TRBV25-1; D: TRBD1; size: few; CDR3: CASSERQGGPDTQYF; DNA: TGTGCCAGCAGTGAACGACAGGGTGGGCCAGATACGCAGTATTTT
length: 18; J: TRBJ1-2; V: TRBV5-5; D: TRBD1; size: .; CDR3: CASSLGWTGGASGYGYTF; DNA: TGTGCCAGCAGCCTAGGCTGGACAGGGGGCGCGAGTGGATATGGCTACACCTTC
length: 17; J: TRBJ2-5; V: TRBV4-2; D: .; size: once; CDR3: CASSQEWGDKFQETQYF; DNA: TGTGCCAGCAGCCAAGAATGGGGGGACAAATTCCAAGAGACCCAGTACTTC
length: 12; J: TRBJ2-7; V: TRBV11-2; D: .; size: .; CDR3: CASSLEVGEQYF; DNA: TGTGCCAGCAGCTTAGAAGTAGGGGAGCAGTACTTC
length: 17; J: TRBJ2-1; V: TRBV7-3; D: TRBD2; size: .; CDR3: CASSLGAGARSYNEQFF; DNA: TGTGCCAGCAGCTTAGGAGCGGGAGCGCGTTCCTACAATGAGCAGTTCTTC
length: 15; J: TRBJ2-7; V: TRBV2; D: TRBD1; size: .; CDR3: CASSGGTGLSAEQYF; DNA: TGTGCCAGCAGTGGTGGGACAGGGCTATCCGCCGAGCAGTACTTC
length: 13; J: TRBJ2-2; V: TRBV9; D: TRBD1; size: .; CDR3: CASSGTGDGELFF; DNA: TGTGCCAGCAGCGGTACAGGGGACGGGGAGCTGTTTTTT
length: 12; J: TRBJ1-1; V: TRBV28; D: .; size: .; CDR3: CAHRRVNTEAFF; DNA: TGTGCCCACAGGCGGGTGAACACTGAAGCTTTCTTT
length: 14; J: TRBJ2-7; V: TRBV9; D: .; size: .; CDR3: CASSVDFTGYEQYF; DNA: TGTGCCAGCAGCGTAGACTTTACAGGCTACGAGCAGTACTTC
length: 16; J: TRBJ2-3; V: TRBV7-9; D: .; size: few; CDR3: CASSLVASDGTDTQYF; DNA: TGTGCCAGCAGCTTAGTCGCTAGCGATGGCACAGATACGCAGTATTTT
length: 15; J: TRBJ2-2; V: TRBV27; D: TRBD2; size: .; CDR3: CASSLLAGIPGELFF; DNA: TGTGCCAGCAGTTTATTAGCGGGGATCCCCGGGGAGCTGTTTTTT
length: 13; J: TRBJ1-2; V: TRBV19; D: TRBD1; size: few; CDR3: CASSSSTGHGYTF; DNA: TGTGCCAGTAGTTCCTCGACAGGGCATGGCTACACCTTC
length: 14; J: TRBJ2-2; V: TRBV11-2; D: .; size: few; CDR3: CASSYVGVTGELFF; DNA: TGTGCCAGCAGCTACGTAGGTGTCACCGGGGAGCTGTTTTTT
length: 15; J: TRBJ1-1; V: TRBV9; D: TRBD1; size: few; CDR3: CASSGRTGGNTEAFF; DNA: TGTGCCAGCAGCGGAAGGACAGGGGGGAACACTGAAGCTTTCTTT
length: 17; J: TRBJ2-5; V: TRBV7-8; D: TRBD2; size: .; CDR3: CASSLWGRAGVVETQYF; DNA: TGTGCCAGCAGCTTATGGGGTAGAGCGGGAGTGGTAGAGACCCAGTACTTC
length: 14; J: TRBJ1-5; V: TRBV21-1; D: .; size: few; CDR3: CASSRKGGRHPQHF; DNA: TGTGCCAGCAGCCGAAAGGGTGGGAGACATCCCCAGCATTTT
length: 17; J: TRBJ2-5; V: TRBV27; D: TRBD1; size: .; CDR3: CASSPVRGQGASETQYF; DNA: TGTGCCAGCAGCCCTGTTAGAGGACAGGGGGCCTCTGAGACCCAGTACTTC
length: 15; J: TRBJ2-3; V: TRBV5-6; D: TRBD1; size: .; CDR3: CASSHRQGITDTQYF; DNA: TGTGCCAGCAGCCATCGACAGGGAATCACAGATACGCAGTATTTT
length: 15; J: TRBJ2-7; V: TRBV28; D: .; size: .; CDR3: CASSLIRQASYEQYF; DNA: TGTGCCAGCAGTTTAATTAGACAGGCCTCCTACGAGCAGTACTTC
length: 16; J: TRBJ2-1; V: TRBV9; D: TRBD2; size: .; CDR3: CASSIQAGGTGNEQFF; DNA: TGTGCCAGCAGCATTCAAGCGGGAGGCACAGGGAATGAGCAGTTCTTC
length: 15; J: TRBJ2-7; V: TRBV18; D: .; size: once; CDR3: CASSPGRDGWYEQYF; DNA: TGTGCCAGCTCACCAGGCAGGGACGGATGGTACGAGCAGTACTTC
length: 13; J: TRBJ2-2; V: TRBV9; D: .; size: few; CDR3: CASSALTTGELFF; DNA: TGTGCCAGCAGCGCACTGACCACCGGGGAGCTGTTTTTT
length: 11; J: TRBJ1-2; V: TRBV29-1; D: TRBD1; size: .; CDR3: CSVGQGYGYTF; DNA: TGCAGCGTTGGACAGGGCTATGGCTACACCTTC
length: 15; J: TRBJ1-4; V: TRBV15; D: .; size: .; CDR3: CATSTLLGGVGKLFF; DNA: TGTGCCACCAGCACCCTCCTGGGGGGGGTGGGGAAACTGTTTTTT
length: 14; J: TRBJ2-1; V: TRBV2; D: TRBD2; size: .; CDR3: CASSVTSGRTEQFF; DNA: TGTGCCAGCAGTGTTACTAGCGGGAGGACGGAGCAGTTCTTC
length: 16; J: TRBJ1-1; V: TRBV28; D: .; size: .; CDR3: CASSFVLSGGNTEAFF; DNA: TGTGCCAGCAGTTTTGTATTATCGGGGGGGAACACTGAAGCTTTCTTT
length: 14; J: TRBJ1-3; V: TRBV5-1; D: .; size: .; CDR3: CASSLALGGNTIYF; DNA: TGCGCCAGCAGCTTGGCCCTGGGGGGAAACACCATATATTTT
length: 17; J: TRBJ1-6; V: TRBV7-9; D: .; size: .; CDR3: CASSLPPITPDNSPLHF; DNA: TGTGCCAGCAGCTTACCTCCGATAACGCCCGATAATTCACCCCTCCACTTT
length: 12; J: TRBJ1-2; V: TRBV29-1; D: .; size: .; CDR3: CSVEVGLFGYTF; DNA: TGCAGCGTTGAAGTGGGGCTCTTTGGCTACACCTTC
length: 16; J: TRBJ2-2; V: TRBV28; D: TRBD1; size: once; CDR3: CASRPRDRVNTGELFF; DNA: TGTGCCAGCAGACCGCGGGACAGGGTGAACACCGGGGAGCTGTTTTTT
length: 16; J: TRBJ2-1; V: TRBV9; D: .; size: .; CDR3: CASSVGILLSYNEQFF; DNA: TGTGCCAGCAGCGTAGGTATCCTCCTCTCCTACAATGAGCAGTTCTTC
length: 11; J: TRBJ1-2; V: TRBV28; D: .; size: .; CDR3: CASYRVGGYTF; DNA: TGTGCCAGCTACAGGGTCGGGGGCTACACCTTC
length: 16; J: TRBJ1-6; V: TRBV9; D: .; size: .; CDR3: CASSPDRGTRDSPLHF; DNA: TGTGCCAGCAGCCCAGATCGGGGAACCAGAGATTCACCCCTCCACTTT
length: 18; J: TRBJ1-6; V: TRBV2; D: .; size: .; CDR3: CASSEIIILSAHNSPLHF; DNA: TGTGCCAGCAGTGAAATAATAATTCTGTCTGCCCATAATTCACCCCTCCACTTT
length: 15; J: TRBJ1-3; V: TRBV7-9; D: .; size: .; CDR3: CASSLAFGSGNTIYF; DNA: TGTGCCAGCAGCTTAGCGTTTGGGTCCGGAAACACCATATATTTT
length: 16; J: TRBJ1-1; V: TRBV5-1; D: TRBD1; size: .; CDR3: CASTPGQGGMNTEAFF; DNA: TGCGCCAGCACCCCGGGACAGGGCGGGATGAACACTGAAGCTTTCTTT
length: 14; J: TRBJ2-4; V: TRBV4-1; D: TRBD2; size: .; CDR3: CASSQLAGGNIQYF; DNA: TGCGCCAGCAGCCAACTAGCGGGGGGAAACATTCAGTACTTC
length: 13; J: TRBJ1-2; V: TRBV15; D: .; size: .; CDR3: CATSSLGSYGYTF; DNA: TGTGCCACCAGCAGCCTCGGGAGCTATGGCTACACCTTC
length: 15; J: TRBJ2-2; V: TRBV11-3; D: .; size: few; CDR3: CASSGGLRNTGELFF; DNA: TGTGCCAGCAGCGGGGGACTCCGGAACACCGGGGAGCTGTTTTTT